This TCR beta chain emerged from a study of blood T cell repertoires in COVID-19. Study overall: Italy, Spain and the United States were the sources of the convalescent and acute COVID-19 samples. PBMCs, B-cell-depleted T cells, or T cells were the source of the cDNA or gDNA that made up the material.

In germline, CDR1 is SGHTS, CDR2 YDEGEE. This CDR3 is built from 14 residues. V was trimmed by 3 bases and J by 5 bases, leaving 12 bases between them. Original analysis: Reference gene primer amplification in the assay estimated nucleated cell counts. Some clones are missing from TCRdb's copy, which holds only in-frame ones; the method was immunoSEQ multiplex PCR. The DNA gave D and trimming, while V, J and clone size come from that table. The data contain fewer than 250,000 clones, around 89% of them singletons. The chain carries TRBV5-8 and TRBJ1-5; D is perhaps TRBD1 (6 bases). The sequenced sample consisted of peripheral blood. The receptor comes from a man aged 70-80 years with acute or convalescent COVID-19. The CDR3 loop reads CASSYRGADQPQHF. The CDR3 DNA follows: TGTGCCAGCAGCTACCGGGGGGCGGATCAGCCCCAGCATTTT.